Below are 8 T cell receptor beta chains sequenced from a single sample in a study of cytomegalovirus exposure and HLA in healthy donors listed by TCRdb under 2017. The receptor library was made with the immunoSEQ multiplex PCR assay. For the multiplex PCR, a mixture combining 60 forward primers for TCR Vbeta segments and 13 reverse primers for TCR Jbeta segments was used. What TCRdb holds here is the immuneACCESS table cut down to in-frame rearrangements. Part of the clones is not present; checked against another copy, under half of the missing clones reflect an unresolved V gene, and the others are unexplained. The sample profile shows about 63,000 clones; roughly two thirds of them were found once. About 5% of the sample rests with the top ten. The sequenced material came from PBMCs. These receptors were collected from a man aged 50-60 years in good health and CMV-seronegative.

The chain joins TRBV12-1 to TRBJ1-5; TRBD1, the table's D call, lacks a check against the DNA. TRBV12-1 is tagged as a pseudogene. The length of the CDR3 is 18 residues. The CDR3 reads CASSFKFRGHDSNQPQHF. CDR3 DNA sequence: TGTGCCAGCAGCTTTAAGTTCAGGGGCCATGATAGCAATCAGCCCCAGCATTTT.

In this sample, this clone turned up a few times. The chain joins TRBV30 to TRBJ1-1, with D hard to call. The CDR3 is 15 amino acids. Germline CDR1 and CDR2: GTSNPN and SVGIG (reference sequence). Trimming took off 2 bases at V and 3 bases at J, with 16 bases between the two ends. The CDR3 is CAWSPVGARDTEAFF. CDR3 nucleotide sequence: TGTGCCTGGAGTCCAGTGGGAGCACGGGACACTGAAGCTTTCTTT.

The genes are TRBV11-2 and TRBJ1-2; maybe TRBD1 (5 bases). Trimming took 1 base from V and 0 from J, leaving 12 bases between them. Germline CDR1 and CDR2: SGHAT and FQNNGV. The CDR3 consists of 16 residues. CDR3 amino acids: CASSLAPDRTNYGYTF. In DNA form, the CDR3 reads TGTGCCAGCAGCTTAGCCCCCGACAGAACTAACTATGGCTACACCTTC.

By share, this clone ranks as medium-sized (0.01 to 0.1%). This chain uses TRBV7-2 with TRBJ1-6; 7 nucleotides agree with TRBD1. V lost 5 bases to trimming and J lost 4 bases; unmatched junction nucleotides: 11. The CDR3 sequence is 17 residues long. Germline V gene sequence: CDR1 SGHTA, CDR2 FQGNSA. The CDR3 DNA is TGTGCCAGCAGCACCCGAGGGACAGATTTTTATAATTCACCCCTCCACTTT. This encodes CASSTRGTDFYNSPLHF.

The rearrangement joins TRBV9 to TRBJ1-1, with D perhaps matching TRBD1 (6 bases). CDR1 is SGDLS and CDR2 is YYNGEE in the germline V gene. This CDR3 has 17 residues. Trimming cost V 0 bases and J 3 bases, with 18 bases left between them. The CDR3 bases are TGTGCCAGCAGCGTAGAGGGGGGGGTTTCAAGGGACACTGAAGCTTTCTTT. It translates to CASSVEGGVSRDTEAFF.

The chain combines TRBV9 with TRBJ2-1; tentative D call: TRBD2 (5 bases). From germline, CDR1 is SGDLS and CDR2 YYNGEE. The ends were cut back, 0 bases at V and 6 bases at J, with 16 bases in the middle. The CDR3 sequence is 16 residues long. Here the CDR3 DNA reads TGTGCCAGCAGCGTAGCTACTGGCGGGTTACGCAATGAGCAGTTCTTC. Translation gives CASSVATGGLRNEQFF. The variable domain in full, with the rest retrieved from reference TRBV9 and TRBJ2-1, is DSGVTQTPKHLITATGQRVTLRCSPRSGDLSVYWYQQSLDQGLQFLIQYYNGEERAKGNILERFSAQQFPDLHSELNLSSLELGDSALYFCASSVATGGLRNEQFFGPGTRLTVL.

The V call is TRBV7-9, the J call TRBJ1-2; 7 bases agree with TRBD1. This CDR3 spans 14 amino acids. Per germline, CDR1 SEHNR and CDR2 FQNEAQ (reference sequence). The J segment lost 1 base and the V segment lost 11 bases, leaving 10 bases of the junction unmatched. CDR3 region: CALLGGQFNYGYTF. CDR3 nucleotide sequence: TGTGCCCTACTGGGGGGACAGTTTAACTATGGCTACACCTTC.

This clone is large by share. This chain joins TRBV29-1 and TRBJ2-7; 9 positions match TRBD1. The CDR3 spans 11 residues. Per germline, CDR1 SQVTM and CDR2 ANQGSEA. The V segment lost 6 bases and the J segment 5 bases; nucleotides outside the gene matches: 2. The chain's CDR3 is CSVYRGHEQYF. Here the CDR3 DNA reads TGCAGCGTGTACAGGGGGCACGAGCAGTACTTC.